This entry lists 15 T cell receptor beta chains sequenced from one sample in a study of regulatory T cells in long-lasting Graves disease. Construction of TCR beta libraries relied on iRepertoire HTBI primers and on Arm-PCR targeting CDR3 regions. TCRdb processed the multiplex PCR reads anew with MiXCR; each CDR3 protein has one entry. In the table there are hundreds of thousands of distinct CDR3 sequences, around 12% of which are singletons. The time point was: newly diagnosed GD, antithyroid drugs for less than 3 months. With RNA extracted from PBMCs as input, the TCR library was made. These same data were also listed under a study on T cells in Graves' hyperthyroidism and ophthalmopathy.

Here the sequenced sample was peripheral blood mononuclear cells (PBMCs), taken at new diagnosis, from a patient treated with antithyroid drugs. All receptors derive from a woman under 40 with Graves disease.

This clonotype was seen a handful of times. The chain uses TRBV14 and TRBJ2-6; D might be TRBD2 (6 bases). V lost 4 bases to trimming and J lost 0 bases, with 10 bases between them. In germline, CDR1 is SGHDN, CDR2 FVKESK. This CDR3 region has 16 residues. DNA for the CDR3: TGTGCCAGCAGCCCCTGGGGGGACTCTGGGGCCAACGTCCTGACTTTC. Its protein product is CASSPWGDSGANVLTF.

Note on this clonotype: A much larger clone lies one base from this, so it may be a read error. The chain links TRBV11-3 to TRBJ2-7; 12 bases fit TRBD2. Germline V gene lookup returns CDR1 SGHNT and CDR2 YENEEA. The CDR3 totals 17 residues. Here the CDR3 DNA reads TGTACCAGCTCCCCTACCGGACTAGCGGGAACTACCCACGAGCAGTACTTC. It codes for CTSSPTGLAGTTHEQYF.

There are many counts of this clonotype. V is TRBV19 and J is TRBJ2-7; the match to TRBD2 covers 11 bases. J lost 0 bases, V lost 3 bases, and 1 base had no gene match. Germline V CDR1 and CDR2: LNHDA, SQIVND (reference sequence). CDR3 size: 15 residues. CDR3 protein: CASSMGLAASYEQYF. CDR3 bases: TGTGCCAGTAGTATGGGACTAGCGGCCTCCTACGAGCAGTACTTC.

This clonotype has at least ten counts. This chain connects TRBV20-1 to TRBJ2-5; D remains ambiguous. The V and J ends lost 0 bases and 4 bases respectively, with 9 bases between them. The germline V gene has CDR1 DFQATT and CDR2 SNEGSKA (reference sequence). The CDR3 totals 13 residues. In DNA form, the CDR3 reads TGCAGTGCTAGAGATCAGCTGGGAGAGACCCAGTACTTC. This translates into CSARDQLGETQYF.

This clonotype was detected only a few times. The chain links TRBV6-4 to TRBJ1-4, with unresolved D. Deletions cut 5 bases from V and 0 bases from J, with 10 bases between. The CDR3 extends over 15 amino acids. CDR1 is MRHNA, CDR2 SNTAGT, per germline. The CDR3 DNA is TGTGCCAGCAGTCCATATCTTACAACTAATGAAAAACTGTTTTTT. Its translation: CASSPYLTTNEKLFF.

In this sample, this clonotype turned up many times. This chain joins TRBV12-3 or TRBV12-4 and TRBJ2-3; D is possibly TRBD2 (5 bases). V was shortened by 3 bases and J by 0 bases, with 19 bases between the two germline ends. The CDR3 runs to 18 residues. CDR3 sequence: CASSFFFFQRTSTDTQYF. The CDR3 nucleotides read TGTGCCAGCAGTTTCTTTTTTTTTCAGCGGACTAGCACAGATACGCAGTATTTT.

The rearrangement joins TRBV27 to TRBJ2-7, with D perhaps TRBD2 (5 bases). The CDR3 totals 11 residues. In germline, CDR1 is MNHEY, CDR2 SMNVEV (reference sequence). V lost 6 bases to trimming and J lost 4 bases, with 7 bases between them. The CDR3 bases are TGTGCCAGCAGAGAGCGGTACGAGCAGTACTTC. Its translation is CASRERYEQYF.

This clonotype came up a few times. CDR3 coding DNA: TGTGCCAGCAGCGTAGGAGGGGGGGGCATGAACACTGAAGCTTTCTTT. Translating it yields CASSVGGGGMNTEAFF. The chain is built from TRBV9 and TRBJ1-1, with D possibly TRBD1 on 6 matching bases. Per the germline V gene, CDR1 is SGDLS and CDR2 is YYNGEE. V lost 0 bases and J 0 bases, leaving 12 bases between the germline ends. The CDR3 is 16 residues long.

This chain links TRBV28 with TRBJ1-1; D is uncertain. Looked up from germline, CDR1 is MDHEN and CDR2 is SYDVKM. The V end was cut by 5 bases, the J end by 3 bases, with 13 bases between. The CDR3 length is 14 residues. CDR3 sequence (DNA): TGTGCCAGCAGTCCTAATTGGGCCCACACTGAAGCTTTCTTT. Translated, it gives CASSPNWAHTEAFF.

Ten or more counts support this clonotype. The chain has TRBV3-1 and TRBJ1-4, with D uncertain. Trimming took off 1 base at V and 14 bases at J, with 11 bases between the two ends. Germline lookup yields CDR1 LGHDT and CDR2 YNNKEL (reference sequence). The CDR3 totals 12 residues. The CDR3 nucleotides read TGTGCCAGCAGCCAAGGGCAGGCAGAGCTGTTTTTT. It is translated as CASSQGQAELFF.

There are many counts of this clonotype. The rearrangement uses TRBV2 and TRBJ2-5; D is uncertain. Trimming shortened V by 7 bases and J by 2 bases, and 17 bases separated the two germline ends. The germline CDR1 and CDR2 sequences are SNHLY and FYNNEI. CDR3 length: 15 amino acids. CDR3 sequence reads: CASNKYSRNQETQYF. CDR3 bases: TGTGCCAGCAATAAGTACAGTCGAAATCAAGAGACCCAGTACTTC.

This clonotype was observed many times. The DNA for the CDR3 is TGTGCCATCAGTCTAGCCAAAACGAAATACAATGAGCAGTTCTTC. This sequence encodes CAISLAKTKYNEQFF. This chain joins TRBV10-3 and TRBJ2-1; a possible D gene is TRBD2 (5 bases). CDR3 length: 15 amino acids. V shed 5 bases and J shed 4 bases, with 15 bases lying between them. CDR1 and CDR2 from the germline V gene are ENHRY and SYGVKD.

This clonotype was seen only a few times. This sequence joins TRBV5-6 and TRBJ2-4; D assignment may be TRBD1 or TRBD2 (7 bases each). Germline values: CDR1 SGHDT, CDR2 YYEEEE. The CDR3 contains 17 residues. The V end was cut by 3 bases, the J end by 8 bases, with 24 bases between. CDR3 bases: TGTGCCAGCAGCTACCGCGGGGGACAGCTGTTGGGAGACATTCAGTACTTC. It yields the protein CASSYRGGQLLGDIQYF.

The gene calls are TRBV7-2 and TRBJ2-5; unclear D gene. The CDR3 length is 13 residues. Germline assignment: CDR1 SGHTA and CDR2 FQGNSA. V gave up 4 bases and J gave up 5 bases, with 11 bases separating them. CDR3 DNA: TGTGCCAGCAGCTCGTCAGCCCGCGAGACCCAGTACTTC. This codes for CASSSSARETQYF.

This clonotype showed up many times. This rearrangement joins TRBV15 to TRBJ2-1; maybe TRBD2 (6 bases). Germline lookup yields CDR1 LNHNV and CDR2 YYDKDF (reference sequence). CDR3 length: 15 amino acids. Deletions cut 5 bases from V and 0 bases from J, with 11 bases between. In DNA, the CDR3 is TGTGCCACCAGCCCTTCCGGGAGCTCCTACAATGAGCAGTTCTTC. Residues: CATSPSGSSYNEQFF.